The present T cell receptor beta chain was sequenced within a study of beta chain features in type 1 diabetes. As every portion of the isolated RNA was reverse transcribed, the sequencing read expressed TCRB transcripts. The repertoire was sequenced with immunoSEQ multiplex PCR; TCRdb's copy has only in-frame clones and lacks some. The sample records around 500,000 clones, over 10% being singletons. Germline values: CDR1 SGDLS, CDR2 YYNGEE. This CDR3 contains 16 residues. Trimming shortened V by 2 bases and J by 2 bases, and 15 bases separated the two germline ends. This clone was detected only a few times.

This sequence originates from a woman younger than 30 in good health. The sample comprised naive CD4+ T cells from blood. The V and J genes are TRBV9 and TRBJ2-3; the D gene is possibly TRBD1 (5 bases). CDR3 in amino acids: CASSVLGPVHTDTQYF. The CDR3 DNA reads TGTGCCAGCAGCGTTCTGGGGCCGGTTCACACAGATACGCAGTATTTT.